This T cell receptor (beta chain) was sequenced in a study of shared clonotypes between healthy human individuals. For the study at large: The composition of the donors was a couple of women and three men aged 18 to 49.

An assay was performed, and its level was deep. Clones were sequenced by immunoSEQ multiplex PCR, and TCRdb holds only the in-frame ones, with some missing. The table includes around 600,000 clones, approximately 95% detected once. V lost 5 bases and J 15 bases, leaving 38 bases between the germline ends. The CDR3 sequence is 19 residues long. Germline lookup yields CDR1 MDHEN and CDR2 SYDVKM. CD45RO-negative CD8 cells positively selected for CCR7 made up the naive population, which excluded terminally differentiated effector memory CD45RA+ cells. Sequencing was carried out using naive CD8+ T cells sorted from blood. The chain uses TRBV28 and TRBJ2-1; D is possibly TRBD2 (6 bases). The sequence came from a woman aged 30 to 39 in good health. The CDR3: CASSTLRTQRATSPQTPFF. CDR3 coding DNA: TGTGCCAGCAGTACGTTAAGGACACAACGAGCGACTAGTCCACAAACGCCGTTCTTC.